This TCR beta chain was documented in a study of early T cells in non-severe SARS-CoV-2 infection. Overall study: RNA in bulk from unsorted whole blood was sequenced, and chains were unpaired. Whole-study results and caveats: Matches to VDJdb favored anti-spike CD8 responses and missed private and CD4 specificities.

This clonotype has just a few counts. Its cognate antigen is unknown. The CDR3 consists of 14 residues. The V gene's germline CDR1 is DFQATT and CDR2 SNEGSKA (reference sequence). Trimming took off 3 bases at V and 2 bases at J, with 13 bases between the two ends. The library protocol tagged individual cDNA molecules with unique molecular identifiers. TCRdb redid the calling of the 5' RACE reads with MiXCR, one entry per CDR3 protein. The profile covers 75,000 or so distinct CDR3 sequences, with 13% to 15% appearing a single time and approximately 9.9% taken by the ten largest. Sequenced sample: whole blood. The V call is TRBV20-1, the J call TRBJ1-1; D is unclear. This TCR was recovered from an adult who was a healthcare worker with PCR-confirmed SARS-CoV-2 infection or an uninfected control (not recorded which). The CDR3 is CSASSSLTNTEAFF. The CDR3 coding sequence is TGCAGTGCTAGCTCTAGTCTTACCAACACTGAAGCTTTCTTT.